The present T cell receptor (beta chain) was sequenced within a study of T-cell reconstitution after alpha-beta-depleted transplantation in children (dated by TCRdb to the mid-2010s). The study in broad terms: Using TCR repertoire profiling, the study followed T-cell immune reconstitution in a quantitative way in children after TCRalphabeta/CD19-depleted allogeneic hematopoietic cell transplantation. The paper as a whole reports these results and caveats: In some patients, the high TCRbeta diversity seen at day 60 was put down to recipient T cells and intrathymic progenitors that had survived conditioning. Hyperexpanded clone frequencies declined over subsequent months; after one year, T-cell counts and TCRbeta diversity were mostly attributed to newly produced T cells. The apparently early recovery of alphabetaT-cell counts about two months after transplant reportedly depended on only several hundred rapidly expanded clones that came from non-depleted graft cells.

In light of the paper, this sample's treatment or condition label describes: allogeneic hematopoietic cell transplantation with graft depleted of TCRalphabeta T cells and CD19 B cells. The children who served as transplant recipients had been given grafts of TCRalphabeta/CD19-depleted allogeneic hematopoietic cells. Library generation was performed with PCR. Sequencing was carried out with an Illumina HiSeq 2500. Molecular barcoding was employed in the preparation of TCR libraries, with unique molecular identifiers being used to normalize TCRbeta repertoire quantification. TCRdb passed the public sequencing reads through fastp at Q25 and MiXCR, retaining productive beta sequences. Every CDR3 protein is listed once, alongside the most common genes and DNA of its rows. The sample records hundreds of thousands of distinct CDR3 sequences, 10% to 13% of which are singletons. 2% of the sample lies in the top ten.

CDR1 LNHNV and CDR2 YYDKDF were looked up in the germline V gene (reference sequence). From its cysteine to its phenylalanine, the CDR3 spans 12 amino acids. The entry retains the CDR3 DNA only, 36 bases that are in frame from base 1. After removal of 5 bases from V and 6 bases from J, the junction retains 4 bases not matched to a gene. In this sample, this clonotype turned up many times. Its target antigen remains unknown. Base qualities are not provided; no much larger clone lies one nucleotide away. Sequenced material: PBMCs, taken before TCRalphabeta/CD19-depleted stem cell transplant. The sequence links TRBV15 to TRBJ2-7, and 7 bases in between align with TRBD1. The clonotype originates from a child younger than 10 with inherited bone marrow failure, due to receive a stem cell transplant. The nucleotide sequence is given as TGTGCCACCAGCGATCGACAGGGCGAGCAGTACTTC. It specifies CATSDRQGEQYF. With the portions outside the CDR3 filled from the reference TRBV15 and TRBJ2-7 genes, the complete variable region becomes DAMVIQNPRYQVTQFGKPVTLSCSQTLNHNVMYWYQQKSSQAPKLLFHYYDKDFNNEADTPDNFQSRRPNTSFCFLDIRSPGLGDTAMYLCATSDRQGEQYFGPGTRLTVT.